This note documents a single T cell receptor (beta chain) sequence. This clonotype has just a few counts. This clone's antigen is unknown. The input lacks base qualities; no much larger clone sits a single base away. This sample stems from a study of T-cell reconstitution after alpha-beta-depleted transplantation in children (dated by TCRdb to 2016 to 2018). A note on the overall study: The study quantitatively tracked T-cell immune reconstitution after TCRalphabeta/CD19-depleted allogeneic hematopoietic cell transplantation in children using TCR repertoire profiling.

Library preparation used PCR. TCRdb lists the instrument as Illumina HiSeq 2500. To normalize quantification of the TCRbeta repertoire, the TCR libraries were built with molecular barcoding that relied on unique molecular identifiers. TCRdb took the public reads, trimmed them with fastp at Q25, ran MiXCR for clone calling and kept in-frame beta chains. Rows with one shared CDR3 protein collapse into an entry with the most common genes and DNA. Recorded for this sample are some 500,000 distinct CDR3 sequences; roughly 18% of them occurred a single time. 3% to 3.5% of the sample goes to the ten largest clones. The cysteine opens and the phenylalanine closes a CDR3 of 16 amino acids. The read is trimmed to its CDR3 DNA, 48 bases read in frame from base 1. V ends up 2 bases short and J 5 bases short, with an unmatched junction base count of 6. Looking up the germline V gene yields CDR1 MNHEY and CDR2 SVGAGI.

The TCR was taken from a human donor who donated a stem cell graft to a child with acute lymphoblastic leukemia. Rearrangement joined TRBV6-5 to TRBJ2-1, and 10 bases in between align with TRBD2. The material sequenced was PBMCs from the stem cell graft donor, taken from the stem cell graft. In nucleotide form, the sequence is TGTGCCAGCAGTTACGGACTAGCGGTCAGAGACAATGAGCAGTTCTTC. This is translated as CASSYGLAVRDNEQFF.